This TCR beta chain was recovered during a study of regulatory T cells in long-lasting Graves disease. Overall study results and limits: Because few samples were included, accuracy may have been lower. When disease was persistent, TRBV28, TRBJ1-2 and TRBJ2-5 were the favored segments. What was studied was peripheral blood only, and not thyroid tissue.

According to the study, TCR beta libraries were built with iRepertoire HTBI primers and CDR3-region Arm-PCR. TCRdb ran MiXCR on the multiplex PCR reads and lists one entry per CDR3 protein. The sample contains more than 650,000 distinct CDR3 sequences, 30% of which appear only once. This clonotype has a handful of counts. The target antigen is unknown. The V gene lost 5 bases and the J gene lost 6 bases, with 13 bases spanning the gap. Germline CDR1 is SSHAT and CDR2 is FNYEAQ (reference sequence). The CDR3 is 14 residues long. Time point given: persistent/refractory GD, antithyroid drugs over 5 years with positive TRAb. Researchers made the TCR library from RNA that was extracted from PBMCs.

V is TRBV7-7 and J is TRBJ2-2; D is unresolved. The TCR comes from a female donor with Graves disease. The material was peripheral blood mononuclear cells (PBMCs), obtained when the disease was refractory, from a patient treated with antithyroid drugs. The CDR3 sequence: CASSATSRAGELFF. The CDR3 nucleotides are TGTGCCAGCAGCGCTACCAGTAGGGCCGGGGAGCTGTTTTTT.